A selection of T cell receptor beta chains follows, all from one sample in a study of blood T cell repertoires in COVID-19. Produced via immunoSEQ multiplex PCR; TCRdb's table is partial and in-frame only. Here the sample spans 200,000 to 250,000 clones, more than 75% being singletons. The specimen sequenced was peripheral blood. These receptor sequences come from a woman aged 25 to 39 who had recovered from COVID-19. The CDR3 runs from the conserved cysteine through the conserved F or W. D genes are given only for firm matches. Only some rows state a clone size, as once, few, many or a class for expanded clones.

j_call v_call d_call clone_size cdr3_nt cdr3_aa
TRBJ1-2 TRBV15 TRBD1 . TGTGCCACCAGCAGAGATTTGGGTTGGCGGCCAGGGGGTGAGGAATACTTC CATSRDLGWRPGGEEYF
TRBJ1-2 TRBV30 TRBD1 . TGTGCCTGGACCGGAGGGACAGCCTTTCACACCTTC CAWTGGTAFHTF
TRBJ2-5 TRBV9 TRBD1 once TGTGCCAGCAGCGTAGGGGGGACAGGGGGAGAAGAGACCCAGTACTTC CASSVGGTGGEETQYF
TRBJ1-2 TRBV6-1 . . TGTGCCAGCAGTGAAGCTTCCAGGGCAATGTCTGGCTACACCTTC CASSEASRAMSGYTF
TRBJ1-5 TRBV19 . . TGTGCCAGTAGTATAGATCCGAGCACTCGCAATCAGCCCCAGCATTTT CASSIDPSTRNQPQHF
TRBJ2-2 TRBV5-6 . . TGTGCCAGCAGCTTGATTCAGGGGTGGCTGCAGAACACCGGGGAGCTGTTTTTT CASSLIQGWLQNTGELFF
TRBJ1-1 TRBV12-3/TRBV12-4 . once TGTGCCAGCAGTCCCCTCGGGGGGGGTGAAGCTTTCTTT CASSPLGGGEAFF
TRBJ2-1 TRBV5-4 TRBD2 . TGTGCCAGCAGCTTCGGGACTATGTGGGATGAGCAGTTCTTC CASSFGTMWDEQFF
TRBJ2-1 TRBV7-9 TRBD1 few TGTGCCAGCAGCTTTACAGGGGATCCCCATTACAATGAGCAGTTCTTC CASSFTGDPHYNEQFF
TRBJ2-3 TRBV3-1/TRBV3-2 TRBD1 . TGTGCCAGCAGCCGGGGACAGGGTAGGGGCACAGATACGCAGTATTTT CASSRGQGRGTDTQYF
TRBJ2-3 TRBV12-3/TRBV12-4 . . TGTGCCAGCAGTACAGGTTACACAGATACGCAGTATTTT CASSTGYTDTQYF
TRBJ1-2 TRBV11-2 . few TGTGCCAGCAGCCTACGGGGAGGCGATGGCTACACCTTC CASSLRGGDGYTF